This section outlines one T cell receptor (beta chain) sequence together with its context. What it binds is unknown. The entry originates in a study of T cell responses to AZD1222 COVID-19 vaccine. Overall study results and limits: Seropositive status at baseline applied to only 5 to 7 AZD1222 recipients.

Repertoires were generated with immunoSEQ multiplex PCR, while TCRdb's copy carries only in-frame clones and drops some. The repertoire holds approximately 120,000 clones, with about 89% as singletons. Source: peripheral blood, taken on day 0 of AZD1222 vaccination. This clonotype was obtained from an adult in good health.

CDR3 DNA sequence: TGTGCCAGCAGTACCTCGACAGAGCGAGGCAATGGCTACACCTTC. Encoded protein: CASSTSTERGNGYTF. This chain links TRBV6-6 with TRBJ1-2; the D gene is possibly TRBD1 (5 bases). Deletions cut 5 bases from V and 6 bases from J, with 19 bases between. Germline V gene sequence: CDR1 MNHNY, CDR2 SVGAGI (reference sequence). This CDR3 is 15 amino acids long.